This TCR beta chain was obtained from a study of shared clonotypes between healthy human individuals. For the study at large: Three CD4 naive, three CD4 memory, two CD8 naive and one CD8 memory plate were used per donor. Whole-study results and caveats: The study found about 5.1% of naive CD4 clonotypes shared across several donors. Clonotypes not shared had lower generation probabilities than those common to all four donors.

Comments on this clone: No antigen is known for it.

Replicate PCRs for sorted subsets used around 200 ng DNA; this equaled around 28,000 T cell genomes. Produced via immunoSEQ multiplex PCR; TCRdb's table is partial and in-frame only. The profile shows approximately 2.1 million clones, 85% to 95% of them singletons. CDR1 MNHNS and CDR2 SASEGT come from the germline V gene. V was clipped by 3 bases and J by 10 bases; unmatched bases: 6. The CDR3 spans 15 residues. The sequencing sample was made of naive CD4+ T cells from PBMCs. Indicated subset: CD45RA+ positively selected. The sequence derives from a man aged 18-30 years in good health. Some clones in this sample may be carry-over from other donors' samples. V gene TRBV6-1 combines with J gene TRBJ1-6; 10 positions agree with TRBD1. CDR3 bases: TGTGCCAGCAGTGATCTGACAGGGGGCCACTCACCCCTCCACTTT. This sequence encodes CASSDLTGGHSPLHF.